The clone carrying this T cell receptor beta chain was observed once. The CDR3 has 17 residues. With 4 bases clipped from V and 5 bases from J, the junction kept 11 bases outside the gene matches. The V gene's germline CDR1 is SGDLS and CDR2 YYNGEE. This sample stems from a study of shared clonotypes between healthy human individuals. It was into CD45RA+ naive and CD45RA-negative memory subsets that the CD4+ cells were split. Some clones are missing from TCRdb's copy, which holds only in-frame ones; the method was immunoSEQ multiplex PCR. The data show approximately 2.3 million clones, about 92% seen once.

The sequenced sample consisted of naive CD4+ T cells from PBMCs. Subset denoted: CD45RA+ positively selected. The J gene is TRBJ2-1, the V gene TRBV9; 11 nucleotides align to TRBD2. The sequence came from a man aged 18-30 years in good health. Some clones in this sample may be carry-over from other donors' samples. For the CDR3, the DNA is TGTGCCAGCAGCCCGTTCATCCTAGCGGGAGGCAACAATGAGCAGTTCTTC. Residues: CASSPFILAGGNNEQFF.